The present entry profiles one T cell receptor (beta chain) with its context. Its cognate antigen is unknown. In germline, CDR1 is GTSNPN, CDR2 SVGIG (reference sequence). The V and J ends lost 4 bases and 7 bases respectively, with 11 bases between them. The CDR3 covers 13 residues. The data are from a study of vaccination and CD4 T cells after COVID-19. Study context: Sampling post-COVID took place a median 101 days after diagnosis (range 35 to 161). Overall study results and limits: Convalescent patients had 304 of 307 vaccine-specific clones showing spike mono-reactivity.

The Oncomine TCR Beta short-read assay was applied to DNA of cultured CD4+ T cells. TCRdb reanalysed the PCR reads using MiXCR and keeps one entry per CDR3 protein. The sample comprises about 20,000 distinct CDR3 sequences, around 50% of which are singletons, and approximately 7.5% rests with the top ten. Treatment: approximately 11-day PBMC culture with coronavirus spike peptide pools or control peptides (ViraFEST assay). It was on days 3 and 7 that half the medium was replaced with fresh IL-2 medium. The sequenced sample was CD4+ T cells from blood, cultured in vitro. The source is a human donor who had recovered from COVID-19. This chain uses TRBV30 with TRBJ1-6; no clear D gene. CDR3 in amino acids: CAWNPDGNSPLHF. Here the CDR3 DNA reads TGTGCCTGGAACCCGGACGGGAATTCACCCCTCCACTTT.